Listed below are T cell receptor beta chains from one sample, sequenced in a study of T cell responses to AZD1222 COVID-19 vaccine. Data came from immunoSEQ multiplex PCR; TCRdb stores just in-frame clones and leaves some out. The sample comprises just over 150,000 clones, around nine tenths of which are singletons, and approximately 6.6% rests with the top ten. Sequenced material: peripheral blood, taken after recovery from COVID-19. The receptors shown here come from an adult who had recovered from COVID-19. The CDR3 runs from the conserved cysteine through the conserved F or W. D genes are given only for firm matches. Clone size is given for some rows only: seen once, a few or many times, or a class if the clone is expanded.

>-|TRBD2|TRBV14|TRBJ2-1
TGTGCCAGCAGCCAAGACCCTAGCGGGAGGTTCTACAATGAGCAGTTCTTC
CASSQDPSGRFYNEQFF
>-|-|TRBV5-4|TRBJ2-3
TGTGCCAGCACGGGGAGGCCTGGAGATACGCAGTATTTT
CASTGRPGDTQYF
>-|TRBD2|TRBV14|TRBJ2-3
TGTGCCAGCAGCCGCGGACTAGCGCGGAGCACAGATACGCAGTATTTT
CASSRGLARSTDTQYF
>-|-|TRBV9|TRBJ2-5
TGTGCCAGCAGCCGATCGACTCAAGGTAACGGGGAAGAGACCCAGTACTTC
CASSRSTQGNGEETQYF
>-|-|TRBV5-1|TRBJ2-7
TGCGCCAGCAGCCCTCGACAGGCCTACGAGCAGTACTTC
CASSPRQAYEQYF
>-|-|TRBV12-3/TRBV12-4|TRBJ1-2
TGTGCCAGCAGGGGGAGTGAATATGGCTACACCTTC
CASRGSEYGYTF
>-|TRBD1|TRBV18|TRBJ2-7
TGTGCCAGCTCACCAAACAGGGGGCAGAACTACGAGCAGTACTTC
CASSPNRGQNYEQYF
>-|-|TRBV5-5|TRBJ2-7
TGTGCCAGCAGCTTAGTAAGATCCAGCGAGCAGTACTTC
CASSLVRSSEQYF
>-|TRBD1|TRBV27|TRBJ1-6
TGTGCCAGCAGTTTATCGATTCAGGGGGCAAATTCACCCCTCCACTTT
CASSLSIQGANSPLHF
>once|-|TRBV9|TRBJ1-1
TGTGCCAGCAGCGTAGCTATCGGGGGAAGCACTGAAGCTTTCTTT
CASSVAIGGSTEAFF
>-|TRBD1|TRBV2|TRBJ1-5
TGTGCCAGCAGCGGGACAGGGGGCAATCAGCCCCAGCATTTT
CASSGTGGNQPQHF
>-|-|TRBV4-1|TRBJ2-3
TGCGCCAGCAGCCAAGTGAGGGACCCAGAGAGAGATACGCAGTATTTT
CASSQVRDPERDTQYF
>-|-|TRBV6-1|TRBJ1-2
TGTGCCAGCACCCTATCGACAGCACCAGAGTATGGCTACACCTTC
CASTLSTAPEYGYTF
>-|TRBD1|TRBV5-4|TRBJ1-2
TGTGCCAGCAGCTTGGCAGGACAGGGTATTCATCGCTACACCTTC
CASSLAGQGIHRYTF
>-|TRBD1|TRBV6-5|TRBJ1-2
TGTGCCAGCAGTTACATACAGGGGAGGGAGGGCTACACCTTC
CASSYIQGREGYTF
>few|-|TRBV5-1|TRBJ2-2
TGCGCCAGCAGCTTGGCCTGGTCGAGGTCCAAGGCGAACACCGGGGAGCTGTTTTTT
CASSLAWSRSKANTGELFF
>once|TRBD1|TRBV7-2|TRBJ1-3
TGTGCCAGCAGCGCTAACAGGGGGGGAAACACCATATATTTT
CASSANRGGNTIYF
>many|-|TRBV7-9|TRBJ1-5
TGTGCCAGCAGCTTCGGACAGCTAAATCAGCCCCAGCATTTT
CASSFGQLNQPQHF
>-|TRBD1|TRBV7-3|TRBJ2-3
TGTGCCAGCAGCTTACAAGGCAGGGGGATTTTGACAGATACGCAGTATTTT
CASSLQGRGILTDTQYF
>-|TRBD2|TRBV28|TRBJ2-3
TGTGCCAGCAGTTGGGGACTAGCGACTAGCACAGATACGCAGTATTTT
CASSWGLATSTDTQYF
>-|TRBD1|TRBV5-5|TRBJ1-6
TGTGCCAGCAGCCCTTTAGGGGGGGGACAGAGTAATTCACCCCTCCACTTT
CASSPLGGGQSNSPLHF
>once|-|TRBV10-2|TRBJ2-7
TGCGCCAGCAGTGTAACAGGTACCTACGAGCAGTACTTC
CASSVTGTYEQYF
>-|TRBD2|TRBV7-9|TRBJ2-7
TGTGCCAGCAGCTCGCCTCTAGCGGGAGTTGGAGGCGAGCAGTACTTC
CASSSPLAGVGGEQYF
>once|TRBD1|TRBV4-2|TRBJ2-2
TGTGCCAGCAGCCTGACAGGGGCGAACACCGGGGAGCTGTTTTTT
CASSLTGANTGELFF
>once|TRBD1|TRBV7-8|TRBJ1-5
TGTGCCAGCAGCCCCGGGACAGTATACAATCAGCCCCAGCATTTT
CASSPGTVYNQPQHF
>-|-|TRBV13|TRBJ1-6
TGTGCCAGCAGCCGGGACCAAGGGACCTATAATTCACCCCTCCACTTT
CASSRDQGTYNSPLHF
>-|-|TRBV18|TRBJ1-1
TGTGCCAGCTCACCGCTCATCGGCCCGGCGTACACTGAAGCTTTCTTT
CASSPLIGPAYTEAFF
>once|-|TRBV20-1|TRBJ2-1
TGCAGTGTTGCCCGGGACTCCGAGCAGTTCTTC
CSVARDSEQFF
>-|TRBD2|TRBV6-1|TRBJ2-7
TGTGCCAGCAGTGTTACGCTAGCGGGGCTCTCCTACGAGCAGTACTTC
CASSVTLAGLSYEQYF
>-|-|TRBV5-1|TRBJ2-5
TGCGCCAGCACCATTGGGGGTAACCAAGAGACCCAGTACTTC
CASTIGGNQETQYF
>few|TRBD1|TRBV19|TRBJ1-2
TGTGCCAGCCTAAACGGGGACAGGGAAGGCTATGGCTACACCTTC
CASLNGDREGYGYTF
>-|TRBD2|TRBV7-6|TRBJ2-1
TGTGCCAGCAGCTTTGAGCGGGGGGGCCTGGGGAATGAGCAGTTCTTC
CASSFERGGLGNEQFF
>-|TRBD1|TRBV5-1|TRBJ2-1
TGCGCCAGCAGCTCACAGGGGGCAGCCCAGTTCTTC
CASSSQGAAQFF
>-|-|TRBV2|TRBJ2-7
TGTGCCAGCAGGCTTGACAGTTTCGAGCAGTACTTC
CASRLDSFEQYF
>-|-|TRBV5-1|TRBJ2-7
TGCGCCAGCAGCTCCGATCAGGGTTCCTACGAGCAGTACTTC
CASSSDQGSYEQYF
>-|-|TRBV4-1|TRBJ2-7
TGCGCCAGCAGCCAAGTGGATGGGAGGAGCTCCTACGAGCAGTACTTC
CASSQVDGRSSYEQYF
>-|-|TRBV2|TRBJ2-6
TGTGCCAGCAGCCCTCCCCCCGGGGCCAACGTCCTGACTTTC
CASSPPPGANVLTF
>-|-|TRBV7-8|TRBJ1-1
TGTGCCAGCAGCCCATTTTTTCAGGGTGCCACTGAAGCTTTCTTT
CASSPFFQGATEAFF
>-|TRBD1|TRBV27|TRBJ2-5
TGTGCCAGCAGCACAGGGGGCCGAGAGACCCAGTACTTC
CASSTGGRETQYF
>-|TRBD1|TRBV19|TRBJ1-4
TGTGCCAGTAGTATCCGGGACAGGGAAGGAGAAAAACTGTTTTTT
CASSIRDREGEKLFF
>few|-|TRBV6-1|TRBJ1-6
TGTGCCAGCAGTGAAGAAGGGTGGCAGGGGAATTCACCCCTCCACTTT
CASSEEGWQGNSPLHF
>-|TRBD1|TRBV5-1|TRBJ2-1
TGCGCCAGCAGCTCCACCGGGACAGCCCCCGATGAGCAGTTCTTC
CASSSTGTAPDEQFF
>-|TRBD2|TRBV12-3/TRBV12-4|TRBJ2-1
TGTGCCAGCAGTCTTCGGGGACTAGCGGGGCAGTTCTTC
CASSLRGLAGQFF
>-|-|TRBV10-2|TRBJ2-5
TGCGCCAGCAGAGATCCGGGTCCCAGAAAAGAGACCCAGTACTTC
CASRDPGPRKETQYF
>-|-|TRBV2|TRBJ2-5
TGTGCCAGCAGTGGAAACGTTGTGGAGACCCAGTACTTC
CASSGNVVETQYF
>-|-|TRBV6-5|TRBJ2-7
TGTGCCAGCACTCCCGCCGGGGCCAGCTCCTACGAGCAGTACTTC
CASTPAGASSYEQYF
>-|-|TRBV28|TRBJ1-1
TGTGCCAGCAGTTTGGTACGGATGAACACTGAAGCTTTCTTT
CASSLVRMNTEAFF
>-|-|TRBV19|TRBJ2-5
TGTGCCAGTAGTATGGAGGGGAGAGGGGGCAGCCAAGAGACCCAGTACTTC
CASSMEGRGGSQETQYF